This is a list of T cell receptor beta chains from one sample in a study of CD8 T cells in ankylosing spondylitis. Via MiXCR, TCRdb re-called the 5' RACE reads, giving one row per CDR3 protein. Here the sample spans about 220,000 distinct CDR3 sequences, approximately 7.4% being singletons. Specimen: blood, either unsorted or a sorted T cell fraction (not recorded which). These receptors were obtained from a male donor with ankylosing spondylitis. The conserved cysteine and the conserved F or W are not part of the CDR3 here.

cdr3_length: 12
j_call: TRBJ2-5
v_call: TRBV5-1
cdr3_aa: ASSLWLGQETQY

cdr3_length: 14
j_call: TRBJ1-4
v_call: TRBV15
cdr3_aa: ATSIFPLGYNEKLF

cdr3_length: 13
j_call: TRBJ1-1
v_call: TRBV6-5
cdr3_aa: ASSYQGALNTEAF

cdr3_length: 17
j_call: TRBJ2-7
v_call: TRBV21-1
cdr3_aa: ASSKDGRGTPTFGYEQY

cdr3_length: 9
j_call: TRBJ1-2
v_call: TRBV5-1
cdr3_aa: ASSGSYGYT

cdr3_length: 10
j_call: TRBJ2-1
v_call: TRBV7-8
cdr3_aa: ASSFWKNEQF

cdr3_length: 14
j_call: TRBJ1-2
v_call: TRBV9
cdr3_aa: ASSQNSRDRDYGYT

cdr3_length: 13
j_call: TRBJ2-1
v_call: TRBV7-8
cdr3_aa: ASSSRDFSYNEQF

cdr3_length: 15
j_call: TRBJ1-2
v_call: TRBV15
cdr3_aa: ATSRDRAGAANYGYT

cdr3_length: 14
j_call: TRBJ2-2
v_call: TRBV10-3
cdr3_aa: AISDPDSRPPKKLF

cdr3_length: 13
j_call: TRBJ2-7
v_call: TRBV27
cdr3_aa: ASSLRDRRIYEQY

cdr3_length: 10
j_call: TRBJ2-3
v_call: TRBV28
cdr3_aa: ASTPRTDTQY

cdr3_length: 13
j_call: TRBJ2-7
v_call: TRBV7-3
cdr3_aa: ASSLERGGAYEQY

cdr3_length: 12
j_call: TRBJ2-2
v_call: TRBV5-1
cdr3_aa: ASSWNDRLKELF

cdr3_length: 13
j_call: TRBJ2-7
v_call: TRBV5-5
cdr3_aa: ASSLEGYGSYEQY

cdr3_length: 11
j_call: TRBJ2-2
v_call: TRBV6-5
cdr3_aa: ASSYVGTGELF

cdr3_length: 13
j_call: TRBJ1-1
v_call: TRBV6-1
cdr3_aa: ASSPSGRRGTEAF

cdr3_length: 11
j_call: TRBJ2-7
v_call: TRBV6-1
cdr3_aa: ASSPGEAYEQY

cdr3_length: 13
j_call: TRBJ2-1
v_call: TRBV14
cdr3_aa: ASSQRGQGDNEQF

cdr3_length: 16
j_call: TRBJ1-6
v_call: TRBV5-6
cdr3_aa: ASSPNPRDRAYNSPLH

cdr3_length: 13
j_call: TRBJ2-7
v_call: TRBV13
cdr3_aa: ASSRGSGASYEQY

cdr3_length: 15
j_call: TRBJ2-7
v_call: TRBV4-1
cdr3_aa: ASSHPRSGRTTYEQY

cdr3_length: 11
j_call: TRBJ2-1
v_call: TRBV6-2/TRBV6-3
cdr3_aa: ASSYFNHNEQF

cdr3_length: 11
j_call: TRBJ1-2
v_call: TRBV7-9
cdr3_aa: ASSLGQGGGYT

cdr3_length: 14
j_call: TRBJ2-5
v_call: TRBV27
cdr3_aa: ASSFLASGGRETQY

cdr3_length: 13
j_call: TRBJ2-7
v_call: TRBV21-1
cdr3_aa: ASSLHRAPRDEQY

cdr3_length: 13
j_call: TRBJ1-2
v_call: TRBV24-1
cdr3_aa: ATSRRDREPYGYT

cdr3_length: 12
j_call: TRBJ1-3
v_call: TRBV29-1
cdr3_aa: SVEGDTSGNTIY

cdr3_length: 11
j_call: TRBJ1-1
v_call: TRBV18
cdr3_aa: ASSPLRGREAF

cdr3_length: 12
j_call: TRBJ1-1
v_call: TRBV6-1
cdr3_aa: ASRGQGRDTEAF

cdr3_length: 9
j_call: TRBJ2-7
v_call: TRBV10-1
cdr3_aa: ASSDGDEQY

cdr3_length: 14
j_call: TRBJ2-7
v_call: TRBV28
cdr3_aa: ASSSILLAGGGEQY

cdr3_length: 13
j_call: TRBJ2-3
v_call: TRBV7-2
cdr3_aa: ASSLALTATDTQY

cdr3_length: 13
j_call: TRBJ1-2
v_call: TRBV6-5
cdr3_aa: ASSYSGTGIYGYT

cdr3_length: 11
j_call: TRBJ2-7
v_call: TRBV29-1
cdr3_aa: SVEVGRPIVQY

cdr3_length: 19
j_call: TRBJ2-1
v_call: TRBV14
cdr3_aa: ASSQEPCGRGKSCSYNEQF

cdr3_length: 12
j_call: TRBJ2-2
v_call: TRBV11-2
cdr3_aa: ASSTEAGAGELF

cdr3_length: 10
j_call: TRBJ2-1
v_call: TRBV9
cdr3_aa: ASSVDWDPLI

cdr3_length: 15
j_call: TRBJ1-4
v_call: TRBV29-1
cdr3_aa: SVEVGDGDATNEKLF

cdr3_length: 13
j_call: TRBJ2-7
v_call: TRBV4-3
cdr3_aa: ASSQVRISSYEQY

cdr3_length: 14
j_call: TRBJ1-2
v_call: TRBV7-8
cdr3_aa: ASRPPPGQGNYGYT

cdr3_length: 12
j_call: TRBJ2-7
v_call: TRBV27
cdr3_aa: ASSFRGRAYEQY

cdr3_length: 13
j_call: TRBJ2-7
v_call: TRBV19
cdr3_aa: ASSIDPGNYYEQY

cdr3_length: 15
j_call: TRBJ2-7
v_call: TRBV6-2/TRBV6-3
cdr3_aa: ASSYPTDRVPSYEQY

cdr3_length: 13
j_call: TRBJ2-2
v_call: TRBV7-8
cdr3_aa: ASSSYVAGAGELF

cdr3_length: 13
j_call: TRBJ2-7
v_call: TRBV20-1
cdr3_aa: SASAPRQGWYEQY

cdr3_length: 11
j_call: TRBJ1-1
v_call: TRBV4-2
cdr3_aa: AISPGLLTEAF

cdr3_length: 11
j_call: TRBJ2-1
v_call: TRBV6-5
cdr3_aa: ASSYVVGNEQF

cdr3_length: 13
j_call: TRBJ2-1
v_call: TRBV7-2
cdr3_aa: ASVFRTSRYNEQF

cdr3_length: 15
j_call: TRBJ2-1
v_call: TRBV3-1
cdr3_aa: ASSQVLTGSSYNEQF

cdr3_length: 15
j_call: TRBJ2-5
v_call: TRBV7-9
cdr3_aa: ASSPGTSGRARETQY

cdr3_length: 12
j_call: TRBJ2-1
v_call: TRBV20-1
cdr3_aa: SAWTRAFYNEQS

cdr3_length: 9
j_call: TRBJ1-2
v_call: TRBV9
cdr3_aa: ASRQNYGYT

cdr3_length: 10
j_call: TRBJ2-7
v_call: TRBV10-3
cdr3_aa: AISGITYEQY

cdr3_length: 11
j_call: TRBJ2-3
v_call: TRBV4-3
cdr3_aa: ASSLLPWDTQY

cdr3_length: 15
j_call: TRBJ2-1
v_call: TRBV6-1
cdr3_aa: ASRGTSGTGSYNEQF

cdr3_length: 14
j_call: TRBJ2-1
v_call: TRBV7-9
cdr3_aa: ASSLMIVAGYNEQF

cdr3_length: 11
j_call: TRBJ1-5
v_call: TRBV27
cdr3_aa: ASTPAVGQPQH

cdr3_length: 12
j_call: TRBJ1-2
v_call: TRBV11-2
cdr3_aa: ASSSKGGDYGYT

cdr3_length: 15
j_call: TRBJ2-1
v_call: TRBV3-1
cdr3_aa: ASSQDIGTGVYNEQF